A selection of T cell receptor beta chains follows, all from one sample in a study of Ad26.COV2.S vaccination and SARS-CoV-2 variants. Generated by immunoSEQ multiplex PCR, the TCRdb table keeps only in-frame clones and is missing some. The sample holds a few hundred thousand clones, under 90% seen once. This material consisted of peripheral blood, taken in a trial of Ad26.COV2.S vaccine versus placebo. The receptors come from a person between 18 and 60 years old who received the Ad26.COV2.S COVID-19 vaccine or a placebo. The CDR3 runs from the conserved cysteine through the conserved F or W. D genes are given only for firm matches. Clone sizes are given selectively: once, few, many, or a class where the clone is expanded.

J,size,D,V,CDR3,DNA
TRBJ2-3,once,TRBD2,TRBV5-4,CASSEERGRPSTDTQYF,TGTGCCAGCAGCGAGGAGCGGGGGCGTCCTAGCACAGATACGCAGTATTTT
TRBJ1-2,NA,TRBD1,TRBV6-1,CASSEDQGGGKSYTF,TGTGCCAGCAGTGAAGACCAGGGAGGGGGCAAGAGCTACACCTTC
TRBJ2-5,NA,TRBD2,TRBV6-1,CASSAGTSGGAVLETQYF,TGTGCCAGCAGTGCAGGGACTAGCGGGGGGGCCGTCCTAGAGACCCAGTACTTC
TRBJ1-1,few,NA,TRBV6-5,CASSLATAGTEAFF,TGTGCCAGCAGTTTGGCGACGGCTGGGACTGAAGCTTTCTTT
TRBJ1-2,NA,TRBD1,TRBV6-5,CATRGQGDYGYTF,TGTGCCACCAGAGGGCAGGGGGACTATGGCTACACCTTC
TRBJ2-7,NA,NA,TRBV9,CASSSLGVGEQYF,TGTGCCAGCAGCTCCCTGGGGGTGGGAGAGCAGTACTTC
TRBJ1-5,NA,NA,TRBV30,CAWNQGWNQPQHF,TGTGCCTGGAACCAGGGATGGAATCAGCCCCAGCATTTT
TRBJ2-5,NA,TRBD2,TRBV11-2,CASSLARTSGRPETQYF,TGTGCCAGCAGCTTAGCCCGGACTAGCGGGAGACCAGAGACCCAGTACTTC
TRBJ1-2,NA,TRBD1,TRBV5-6,CASSLWDRDLYGYTF,TGTGCCAGCAGCTTGTGGGACAGGGACCTCTATGGCTACACCTTC
TRBJ2-2,few,NA,TRBV10-1,CASSEDQRKTGELFF,TGCGCCAGCAGTGAGGATCAGCGGAAGACCGGGGAGCTGTTTTTT
TRBJ1-4,NA,NA,TRBV15,CATSRDPGRGEKLFF,TGTGCCACCAGCAGAGATCCTGGGAGGGGAGAAAAACTGTTTTTT
TRBJ1-1,NA,NA,TRBV9,CASSVGHEPGAFF,TGTGCCAGCAGCGTAGGACACGAGCCTGGAGCTTTCTTT
TRBJ2-7,NA,NA,TRBV9,CASSPQGRGRDEQYF,TGTGCCAGCAGCCCTCAGGGGAGAGGTCGGGACGAGCAGTACTTC
TRBJ1-2,NA,NA,TRBV6-5,CASGWRGYTF,TGTGCCAGCGGGTGGCGTGGCTACACCTTC
TRBJ2-1,once,TRBD1,TRBV19,CASSFFGTGGYNEQFF,TGTGCCAGTAGCTTTTTCGGGACAGGGGGATACAATGAGCAGTTCTTC
TRBJ2-2,NA,NA,TRBV6-5,CASSYSGTGELFF,TGTGCCAGCAGTTATAGCGGCACCGGGGAGCTGTTTTTT